This TCR beta chain was sequenced in a study of blood T cell repertoires in COVID-19. Study in general: COVID-19 samples collected from the United States, Italy and Spain covered acute and convalescent phases.

The CDR3 contains 14 residues. Germline CDR1 reads MNHNY; CDR2 reads SVGAGI (reference sequence). The V end was cut by 0 bases, the J end by 6 bases, with 8 bases between. Sequencing used immunoSEQ multiplex PCR; TCRdb keeps in-frame clones, though not all of them. The table records 90,000 to 150,000 clones, about 85% of them present only once. The chain couples TRBV6-6 to TRBJ2-2, with D possibly TRBD2 on 6 matching bases. What was sequenced was peripheral blood. This clonotype was obtained from a man older than 75 with acute or convalescent COVID-19. The CDR3, as DNA: TGTGCCAGCAGTTACTCGAGGGAGGCCGGGGAGCTGTTTTTT. It specifies CASSYSREAGELFF.